This record concerns one TCR beta chain sequence. Antigen unknown. Additional DNA sequences in this sample encode the identical CDR3. The study reverse transcribed the entire isolated RNA, so it sequenced expressed TCRB transcripts. Profiling relied on immunoSEQ multiplex PCR, and the TCRdb table lists in-frame clones only, not all of them. The sample lists hundreds of thousands of clones; over 12% were seen once. Blood was collected once per donor into heparin, averaging about 100 mL. Purities in excess of 95% were seen in all sorted populations. Germline V gene sequence: CDR1 DFQATT, CDR2 SNEGSKA (reference sequence). This CDR3 region has 11 residues. With 6 bases removed from V and 2 bases from J, the gap between germline ends came to 7 bases. The sample is drawn from a study of beta chain features in type 1 diabetes. Findings and caveats of the study: A pattern of fewer insertions and more deletions at VDJ junctions was seen in type 1 diabetes patients. Across patients, naive, central memory and Treg TCRB repertoires exhibited apparently greater similarity than was observed across healthy donors. Moderate yet significant TCRB CDR3 shortening was seen in Type 1 diabetes patients in all four CD4+ subsets.

The receptor was derived from a man in his late teens or twenties with type 1 diabetes. The sequenced sample consisted of naive CD4+ T cells from blood. The chain carries TRBV20-1 and TRBJ1-2; D ambiguous. The CDR3: CSASPNYGYTF. CDR3 coding DNA: TGCAGTGCGAGTCCAAACTATGGCTACACCTTC.